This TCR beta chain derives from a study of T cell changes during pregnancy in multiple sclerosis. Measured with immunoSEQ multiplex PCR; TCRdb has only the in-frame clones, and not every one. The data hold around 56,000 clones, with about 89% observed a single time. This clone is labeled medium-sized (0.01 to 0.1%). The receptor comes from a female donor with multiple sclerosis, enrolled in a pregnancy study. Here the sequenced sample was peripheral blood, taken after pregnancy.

The CDR3 DNA follows: TGCGCCAGCAGTGAGCCGGGACTAGCGGGGGCTTTGGTGGATGAGCAGTTCTTC. This gives the protein CASSEPGLAGALVDEQFF. The V and J genes are TRBV10-2 and TRBJ2-1; 14 nucleotides line up with TRBD2. V trimming: 2 bases; J trimming: 8 bases; junction bases outside the gene matches: 11. Looked up from germline, CDR1 is WSHSY and CDR2 is SAAADI. This CDR3 comprises 18 residues.